These T cell receptor beta chains were read from a single sample in a study of T cell repertoires in cytomegalovirus infection. From the reads, TCRdb called clonotypes with MiXCR, one entry per CDR3 protein. The sample contains under 300,000 distinct CDR3 sequences, roughly a fifth of which appear only once. These receptors' antigens are unknown. This material consisted of cultured PBMCs, taken from culture after CMV antigen stimulation. The receptors were gathered from a human donor in good health (CMV status not recorded). Some clones in this sample may be carry-over from other donors' samples. CDR3s include the opening cysteine and the closing phenylalanine or tryptophan. D genes are given only for firm matches. Expanded clones get a size class; other rows say once, few or many, or leave the size out.

v_gene: TRBV7-2
d_gene: .
abundance: many
j_gene: TRBJ2-3
CDR3nt: TGTGCCAGCAGCTTACATTTTGCAGATACGCAGTATTTT
CDR3aa: CASSLHFADTQYF

v_gene: TRBV29-1
d_gene: .
abundance: few
j_gene: TRBJ2-3
CDR3nt: TGCAGCGTTCTAGTAACAGATACGCAGTATTTT
CDR3aa: CSVLVTDTQYF

v_gene: TRBV19
d_gene: TRBD2
abundance: .
j_gene: TRBJ2-3
CDR3nt: TGTGCCAGTAGCCCATTTGGGACTAGCGGGATGTTTGATACGCAGTATTTT
CDR3aa: CASSPFGTSGMFDTQYF

v_gene: TRBV11-2
d_gene: .
abundance: few
j_gene: TRBJ2-5
CDR3nt: TGTGCCAGCAGCCCGGACGGCCAAGAGACCCAGTACTTC
CDR3aa: CASSPDGQETQYF

v_gene: TRBV7-3
d_gene: .
abundance: many
j_gene: TRBJ2-7
CDR3nt: TGTGCCAGCAGCTCCCTCCCGAGCGGACAGCAGTACTTC
CDR3aa: CASSSLPSGQQYF

v_gene: TRBV2
d_gene: .
abundance: .
j_gene: TRBJ2-3
CDR3nt: TGTGCCAGCTCTGAGGAGGGGCAGCCAGATACGCAGTATTTT
CDR3aa: CASSEEGQPDTQYF

v_gene: TRBV27
d_gene: .
abundance: few
j_gene: TRBJ2-3
CDR3nt: TGTGCCAGCAGTTTTATGAGTCTAGCCACAGATACGCAGTATTTT
CDR3aa: CASSFMSLATDTQYF

v_gene: TRBV12-3/TRBV12-4
d_gene: .
abundance: few
j_gene: TRBJ2-7
CDR3nt: TGTGCCAGCAGTTTTGTGGTCAGTAAACTTCCCTACGAGCAGTACTTC
CDR3aa: CASSFVVSKLPYEQYF

v_gene: TRBV27
d_gene: .
abundance: few
j_gene: TRBJ2-6
CDR3nt: TGTGCCAGCAGCGCCGGGACGGTTTCCCCTGGGGCCAACGTCCTGACTTTC
CDR3aa: CASSAGTVSPGANVLTF

v_gene: TRBV7-2
d_gene: .
abundance: many
j_gene: TRBJ2-3
CDR3nt: TGTGCCAGCAGCTACAGCGCCGACCCGGCAGATACGCAGTATTTT
CDR3aa: CASSYSADPADTQYF

v_gene: TRBV7-9
d_gene: .
abundance: many
j_gene: TRBJ2-5
CDR3nt: TGTGCCAGCAGCTTAGAGTGGAGCGGAGAGACCCAGTACTTC
CDR3aa: CASSLEWSGETQYF

v_gene: TRBV7-2
d_gene: TRBD1
abundance: many
j_gene: TRBJ1-5
CDR3nt: TGTGCCAGCAGCCGTCCTGTTGGACAGGGTCTAGGCCAGCCCCAGCATTTT
CDR3aa: CASSRPVGQGLGQPQHF

v_gene: TRBV28
d_gene: .
abundance: .
j_gene: TRBJ1-1
CDR3nt: TGTGCCACCCGGTGGGGGACTGAAGCTTTCTTT
CDR3aa: CATRWGTEAFF

v_gene: TRBV27
d_gene: TRBD2
abundance: few
j_gene: TRBJ2-1
CDR3nt: TGTGCCAGCAGTAGCGCTAGCGGAACTTTGAACAATGAGCAGTTCTTC
CDR3aa: CASSSASGTLNNEQFF

v_gene: TRBV7-7
d_gene: .
abundance: many
j_gene: TRBJ2-1
CDR3nt: TGTGCTAGCAGCTTAGACGGGCTGGGAAATGAGCAGTTCTTC
CDR3aa: CASSLDGLGNEQFF

v_gene: TRBV4-3
d_gene: TRBD2
abundance: .
j_gene: TRBJ2-1
CDR3nt: TGCGCCAGCAGCCGAAGTAGCGGGAGGGCCTCTCTCCTCGCCAATGAGCAGTTCTTC
CDR3aa: CASSRSSGRASLLANEQFF

v_gene: TRBV7-2
d_gene: .
abundance: many
j_gene: TRBJ2-7
CDR3nt: TGTGCCAGCAGCGGTAGACTGGGCGCGGACTACGAGCAGTACTTC
CDR3aa: CASSGRLGADYEQYF

v_gene: TRBV7-2
d_gene: TRBD2
abundance: few
j_gene: TRBJ2-7
CDR3nt: TGTGCCAGCAGCCCCCATAGCGGGAGGACTACCTACGAGCAGTACTTC
CDR3aa: CASSPHSGRTTYEQYF

v_gene: TRBV12-3/TRBV12-4
d_gene: TRBD2
abundance: many
j_gene: TRBJ2-5
CDR3nt: TGTGCCAGCAGCCCCGGGACTAGCGGGAGTGGAGTAGAGACCCAGTACTTC
CDR3aa: CASSPGTSGSGVETQYF

v_gene: TRBV4-1
d_gene: .
abundance: .
j_gene: TRBJ2-3
CDR3nt: TGCGCCAGCAGCCAAGATGCGGGATTATCGGCGGATACGCAGTATTTT
CDR3aa: CASSQDAGLSADTQYF

v_gene: TRBV28
d_gene: TRBD2
abundance: .
j_gene: TRBJ2-1
CDR3nt: TGTGCCAGCAGTTTGGATAGCGGGAGGGATGAGCAGTTCTTC
CDR3aa: CASSLDSGRDEQFF

v_gene: TRBV7-2
d_gene: TRBD2
abundance: few
j_gene: TRBJ2-3
CDR3nt: TGTGCCAGCAGCTTAGGGGGTAGCGGGAGTAGCACAGATACGCAGTATTTT
CDR3aa: CASSLGGSGSSTDTQYF

v_gene: TRBV10-3
d_gene: .
abundance: .
j_gene: TRBJ2-3
CDR3nt: TGTGCCATCAGTGAGAGACAAGATACGCAGTATTTT
CDR3aa: CAISERQDTQYF

v_gene: TRBV6-2/TRBV6-3
d_gene: .
abundance: .
j_gene: TRBJ1-1
CDR3nt: TGTGCCAGCAGTTACTCGGCGGCAGCTTTCTTT
CDR3aa: CASSYSAAAFF

v_gene: TRBV7-6
d_gene: .
abundance: .
j_gene: TRBJ1-6
CDR3nt: TGTGCCAGCAGCTTGCCCGCCGGGGGCCGTGATTCACCCCTCCACTTT
CDR3aa: CASSLPAGGRDSPLHF

v_gene: TRBV6-6
d_gene: .
abundance: few
j_gene: TRBJ2-5
CDR3nt: TGTGCCAGCAGAGGGACCCCATCCTCGGAGACCCAGTACTTC
CDR3aa: CASRGTPSSETQYF

v_gene: TRBV28
d_gene: .
abundance: once
j_gene: TRBJ2-7
CDR3nt: TGTGCCAGCAGTCCCCCCTTGGGCAGTGGTAACTACGAGCAGTACTTC
CDR3aa: CASSPPLGSGNYEQYF

v_gene: TRBV7-2
d_gene: .
abundance: many
j_gene: TRBJ2-3
CDR3nt: TGTGCCAGCAGAATACAGGTCACAGATACGCAGTATTTT
CDR3aa: CASRIQVTDTQYF

v_gene: TRBV7-6
d_gene: .
abundance: many
j_gene: TRBJ2-3
CDR3nt: TGTGCCAGCAGCTTAGAAATGGCCAACACAGATACGCAGTATTTT
CDR3aa: CASSLEMANTDTQYF

v_gene: TRBV20-1
d_gene: TRBD2
abundance: few
j_gene: TRBJ2-3
CDR3nt: TGCAGTGCTAGAGAAGCGGGAGGGGTTGCAGATACGCAGTATTTT
CDR3aa: CSAREAGGVADTQYF

v_gene: TRBV6-1
d_gene: .
abundance: many
j_gene: TRBJ2-5
CDR3nt: TGTGCCAGCAGTGAACAGGGTCAAGAGACCCAGTACTTC
CDR3aa: CASSEQGQETQYF

v_gene: TRBV6-2/TRBV6-3
d_gene: .
abundance: .
j_gene: TRBJ1-5
CDR3nt: TGTGCCAGCACCCCTGAACAGGGAAATCAGCCCCAGCATTTT
CDR3aa: CASTPEQGNQPQHF

v_gene: TRBV6-2/TRBV6-3
d_gene: .
abundance: few
j_gene: TRBJ2-3
CDR3nt: TGTGCCAGCCGGGACCGCACAGATACGCAGTATTTT
CDR3aa: CASRDRTDTQYF

v_gene: TRBV10-2
d_gene: .
abundance: .
j_gene: TRBJ1-2
CDR3nt: TGCGCCTCCGAGACCGGGACGGGCAATAACTATGGCTACACCTTC
CDR3aa: CASETGTGNNYGYTF